The rows below give T cell receptor beta chains drawn from one sample of a study of CD8+ T cells in alopecia areata. Assay: immunoSEQ multiplex PCR; the TCRdb copy retains only in-frame clones and omits some. The sample has under 250,000 clones, roughly 57% seen once. The input for sequencing was CD4+ T cells sorted from blood, taken at week 0. These receptors all stem from a human donor with alopecia areata. CDR3s include the opening cysteine and the closing phenylalanine or tryptophan. A D gene is named only where the DNA matches it firmly. Not all rows give a size; the values are once, few, many and, for expanded clones, a class.

d_call	v_call	cdr3_length	clone_size	j_call	cdr3_nt	cdr3_aa
.	TRBV13	14	.	TRBJ2-3	TGTGCCAGCAGCTTAAAGGGGGGGGCAGATACGCAGTATTTT	CASSLKGGADTQYF
.	TRBV30	13	.	TRBJ2-7	TGTGCCTTCCGGACGGGTCTTTGGTACGAGCAGTACTTC	CAFRTGLWYEQYF
.	TRBV4-1	17	.	TRBJ2-1	TGCGCCAGCAGCCAAGGTTTTGCGTCGTCAATACTCAATGAGCAGTTCTTC	CASSQGFASSILNEQFF
.	TRBV28	15	few	TRBJ2-3	TGTGCCAGCAGTTTACCAGGGGCTAGCACAGATACGCAGTATTTT	CASSLPGASTDTQYF
TRBD1	TRBV19	14	many	TRBJ2-7	TGTGCCAGTAGTGACCAACAGGGGCCTAAAAAGCAGTACTTC	CASSDQQGPKKQYF
.	TRBV4-2	12	.	TRBJ2-7	TGTGCCAGCAGCCAAGATGTCTACGAGCAGTACTTC	CASSQDVYEQYF
.	TRBV2	15	.	TRBJ2-4	TGTGCCAGCAGTGACTCCGGGACGACAACGGGTATTCAGTACTTC	CASSDSGTTTGIQYF
TRBD1	TRBV30	14	.	TRBJ2-7	TGTGCCTGGAGTCGGGGACAGTCCCTCTACGAGCAGTACTTC	CAWSRGQSLYEQYF
TRBD1	TRBV7-6	14	.	TRBJ1-4	TGTGCCAGCAGCCGGGGACAGGGTGGTGAAAAACTGTTTTTT	CASSRGQGGEKLFF
.	TRBV6-1	12	few	TRBJ2-7	TGTGCCAGCGAGGAAAATACCTACGAGCAGTACTTC	CASEENTYEQYF
TRBD1	TRBV7-6	12	few	TRBJ2-7	TGTGCCAGCAGCCCACAGGGGGGCGAGCAGTACTTC	CASSPQGGEQYF
.	TRBV30	12	once	TRBJ1-5	TGTGCCTGGAGTTTTGGAGATCAGCCCCAGCATTTT	CAWSFGDQPQHF
TRBD2	TRBV29-1	15	few	TRBJ2-3	TGCAGCGTTGAAGCAATAGCGGGAGTGAGGGATACGCAGTATTTT	CSVEAIAGVRDTQYF
TRBD2	TRBV9	17	.	TRBJ2-2	TGTGCCAGCGCCTCTAGCGGGGGGAACTTGGGCACCGGGGAGCTGTTTTTT	CASASSGGNLGTGELFF
.	TRBV30	13	.	TRBJ2-1	TGTGCCTGGAGGTCCCTCTCCTACAATGAGCAGTTCTTC	CAWRSLSYNEQFF
.	TRBV9	15	.	TRBJ1-2	TGTGCCAGGCTGAAGGGGAACAGGGCTAACTATGGCTACACCTTC	CARLKGNRANYGYTF
TRBD1	TRBV15	16	.	TRBJ1-1	TGTGCCACCAGCAGATCCCGGACAGGCGACACAGGTGAAGCTTTCTTT	CATSRSRTGDTGEAFF
.	TRBV27	15	.	TRBJ2-7	TGTGCCAGCAGTTTAACAGGGAATCCTATCGGCGAGCAGTACTTC	CASSLTGNPIGEQYF
.	TRBV5-1	12	few	TRBJ2-7	TGCGCCAGCAGCTTGGAACGGAACGAGCAGTACTTC	CASSLERNEQYF
.	TRBV15	15	.	TRBJ1-1	TGTGCCACCAGCCCCGGAGGGGGACTAGTCACTGAAGCTTTCTTT	CATSPGGGLVTEAFF
.	TRBV18	13	.	TRBJ2-7	TGTGCCGGCTCACCCGGGCAGAGCTACGAGCAGTACTTC	CAGSPGQSYEQYF
TRBD1	TRBV4-1	16	once	TRBJ1-5	TGCGCCAGCAGCCAAGACGGGACAGGGGGCGGCCAGCCCCAGCATTTT	CASSQDGTGGGQPQHF
.	TRBV29-1	15	.	TRBJ2-7	TGCAGCGTTGGCCCCCGGGTAAAGGCAGGCCACGAGCAGTACTTC	CSVGPRVKAGHEQYF
.	TRBV4-1	17	.	TRBJ1-4	TGCGCCAGCAGCCAACCGGACAGTTGGGGGGCGCCCGGAAAACTGTTTTTT	CASSQPDSWGAPGKLFF
TRBD1	TRBV18	12	.	TRBJ2-1	TGTGCCAGCTCGCTAGACAGGGATGAGCAGTTCTTC	CASSLDRDEQFF
.	TRBV5-1	13	.	TRBJ1-1	TGCGCCAGCCGCCAACAGGAGGACACTGAAGCTTTCTTT	CASRQQEDTEAFF
.	TRBV30	14	.	TRBJ2-1	TGTGCCTGGAAAGCGGACTTTGGGATTGATGAGCAGTTCTTC	CAWKADFGIDEQFF
TRBD1	TRBV27	15	few	TRBJ1-5	TGTGCCAGCAGTTTACAGGGGGCTGGCAATCAGCCCCAGCATTTT	CASSLQGAGNQPQHF
.	TRBV7-9	15	.	TRBJ2-7	TGTGCCAGCAGCTCCCGGTGGGATCCCCTCCTCGAGCAGTACTTC	CASSSRWDPLLEQYF
.	TRBV29-1	12	.	TRBJ1-5	TGCAGCGCCGCGATCGAAGGACAGCCCCAGCATTTT	CSAAIEGQPQHF
.	TRBV28	15	.	TRBJ1-6	TGTGCCAGCAGTTCTCAGGGGACGGGTAATTCACCCCTCCACTTT	CASSSQGTGNSPLHF
.	TRBV19	11	.	TRBJ2-2	TGTGCCAGTAGTAAGGGGAGGGAGCTGTTTTTT	CASSKGRELFF
.	TRBV7-9	15	many	TRBJ2-3	TGTGCCAGCAGCTTAGCGTGGACCAGCACAGATACGCAGTATTTT	CASSLAWTSTDTQYF
.	TRBV7-3	15	many	TRBJ2-1	TGTGCCAGCAGCTTAAGCGGGGGCGCCTACAATGAGCAGTTCTTC	CASSLSGGAYNEQFF
.	TRBV5-5	16	.	TRBJ1-1	TGTGCCAGCAGCTTGGACTGGGACCCTAGGAACACTGAAGCTTTCTTT	CASSLDWDPRNTEAFF
TRBD1	TRBV2	16	once	TRBJ1-2	TGTGCCAGCAGCACCATCATAAGCCGGACAGGGCCGAGCTACACCTTC	CASSTIISRTGPSYTF
.	TRBV5-1	13	.	TRBJ1-5	TGCGCCAGCAGACAGGGACCTAATCAGCCCCAGCATTTT	CASRQGPNQPQHF
.	TRBV11-2	13	once	TRBJ2-1	TGTGCCAGCAGCTTAGAGCGGTTGAATGAGCAGTTCTTC	CASSLERLNEQFF
.	TRBV30	14	.	TRBJ1-2	TGTGCCTGGAGCGGAGAGGCACTTCGCTATGGCTACACCTTC	CAWSGEALRYGYTF
.	TRBV10-3	17	.	TRBJ1-2	TGTGCCATCAGTGAGTCAGAGCCACAGGGCCGAAACTATGGCTACACCTTC	CAISESEPQGRNYGYTF
.	TRBV2	14	.	TRBJ2-1	TGTGCCAGCAGTGAGATGTCTTCCTACAATGAGCAGTTCTTC	CASSEMSSYNEQFF
.	TRBV2	11	.	TRBJ2-7	TGTGCCAGCAGTGAGACTTACGAGCAGTACTTC	CASSETYEQYF
TRBD1	TRBV2	14	.	TRBJ1-5	TGTGCCAGCAGTGACCAGGGAGGGGGCCAGCCCCAGCATTTT	CASSDQGGGQPQHF
.	TRBV4-1	15	.	TRBJ2-7	TGCGCCAGCAGCCAAGGCATTAGAGGGCAGGGCGAGCAGTACTTC	CASSQGIRGQGEQYF
TRBD2	TRBV30	13	.	TRBJ2-7	TGTGCCTGGAGTCTAGCGGGAGTAACCGAGCAGTACTTC	CAWSLAGVTEQYF
TRBD1	TRBV29-1	11	few	TRBJ1-1	TGCAGCGTGGGGACAGGGGATGCAGCTTTCTTT	CSVGTGDAAFF
TRBD1	TRBV27	14	.	TRBJ1-2	TGTGCCAGCAGACCTAGACAGGGAGGTGCTGGCTACACCTTC	CASRPRQGGAGYTF
TRBD2	TRBV5-1	15	.	TRBJ2-3	TGCGCCAGCAGCTTGATGAGCGGGGGGACAGATACGCAGTATTTT	CASSLMSGGTDTQYF
.	TRBV5-1	13	few	TRBJ2-7	TGCGCCAGCAGCTTGGAGGGACTCTACGAGCAGTACTTC	CASSLEGLYEQYF
TRBD1	TRBV5-5	15	few	TRBJ1-5	TGTGCCAGCAGCTTGCGGACAGGCGGCAATCAGCCCCAGCATTTT	CASSLRTGGNQPQHF
.	TRBV30	11	.	TRBJ2-5	TGTGCCTGGAGTATTACAGAGACCCAGTACTTC	CAWSITETQYF
.	TRBV6-1	11	few	TRBJ1-1	TGTGCCAGCAGGGTGGACACTGAAGCTTTCTTT	CASRVDTEAFF
TRBD2	TRBV7-9	17	few	TRBJ2-1	TGTGCCAGCAGCTTGTCGGCTAGCGGGGGCCTCTACAATGAGCAGTTCTTC	CASSLSASGGLYNEQFF
.	TRBV9	14	.	TRBJ1-1	TGTGCCAGCAGCGCCCTAGACAGGAACACTGAAGCTTTCTTT	CASSALDRNTEAFF
.	TRBV7-9	15	.	TRBJ1-4	TGTGCCAGCAGCTTAGGCAGGGCAGCTAATGAAAAACTGTTTTTT	CASSLGRAANEKLFF
.	TRBV15	14	.	TRBJ2-7	TGTGCCACCAGCAGAGGGGGCAGCTCCTACGAGCAGTACTTC	CATSRGGSSYEQYF
TRBD2	TRBV28	14	.	TRBJ2-1	TGTGCCACCTTAGCGGGAGGACTCTACAATGAGCAGTTCTTC	CATLAGGLYNEQFF
.	TRBV29-1	14	.	TRBJ1-1	TGCAGCGTTGGCCCGTGGCCAGAGAACACTGAAGCTTTCTTT	CSVGPWPENTEAFF
.	TRBV30	16	.	TRBJ2-5	TGTGCCTGGAGCGCGTGGGCATCCTATTCCCCAGAGACCCAGTACTTC	CAWSAWASYSPETQYF